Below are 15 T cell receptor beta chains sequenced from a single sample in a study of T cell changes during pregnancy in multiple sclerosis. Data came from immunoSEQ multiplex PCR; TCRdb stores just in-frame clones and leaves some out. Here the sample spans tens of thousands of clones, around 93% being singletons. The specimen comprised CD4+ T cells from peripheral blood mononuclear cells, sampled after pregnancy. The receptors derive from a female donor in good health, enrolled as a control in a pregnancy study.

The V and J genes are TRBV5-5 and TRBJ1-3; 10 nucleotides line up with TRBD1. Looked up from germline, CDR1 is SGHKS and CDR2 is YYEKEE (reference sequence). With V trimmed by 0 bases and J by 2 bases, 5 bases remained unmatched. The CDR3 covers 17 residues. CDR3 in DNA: TGTGCCAGCAGCTTGGGGGGACAGGGGATGGCTGGAAACACCATATATTTT. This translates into CASSLGGQGMAGNTIYF.

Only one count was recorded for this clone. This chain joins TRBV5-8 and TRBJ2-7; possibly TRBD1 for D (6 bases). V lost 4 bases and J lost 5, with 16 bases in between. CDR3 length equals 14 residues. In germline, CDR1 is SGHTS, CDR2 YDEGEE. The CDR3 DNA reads TGTGCCAGCAGCGAGCTCACAGGGACGGACGAGCAGTACTTC. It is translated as CASSELTGTDEQYF.

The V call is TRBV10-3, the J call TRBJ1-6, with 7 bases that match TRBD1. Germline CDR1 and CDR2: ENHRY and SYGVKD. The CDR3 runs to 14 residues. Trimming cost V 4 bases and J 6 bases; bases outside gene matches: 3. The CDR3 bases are TGTGCCATCAGTGGGGACAGTCTTAATTCACCCCTCCACTTT. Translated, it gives CAISGDSLNSPLHF.

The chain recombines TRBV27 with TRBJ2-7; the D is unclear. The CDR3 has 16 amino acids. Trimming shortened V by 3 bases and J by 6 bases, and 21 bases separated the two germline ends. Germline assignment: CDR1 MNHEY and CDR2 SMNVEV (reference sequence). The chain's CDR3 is CASSFLALAFPIEQYF. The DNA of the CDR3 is TGTGCCAGCAGTTTCCTCGCTTTGGCATTCCCCATCGAGCAGTACTTC.

CDR3 sequence reads: CASSEQLGSYNEQFF. The CDR3 DNA sequence: TGTGCCAGCAGTGAGCAGCTAGGCTCCTACAATGAGCAGTTCTTC. V and J are TRBV25-1 and TRBJ2-1; D not certain. This CDR3 contains 15 residues. Germline V gives CDR1 MGHDK, CDR2 SYGVNS. V lost 3 bases to trimming and J lost 0 bases, with 9 bases between them.

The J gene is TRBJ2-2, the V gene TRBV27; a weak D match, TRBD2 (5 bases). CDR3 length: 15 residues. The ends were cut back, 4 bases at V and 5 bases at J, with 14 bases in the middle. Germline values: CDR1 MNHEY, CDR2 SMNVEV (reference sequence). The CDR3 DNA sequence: TGTGCCAGCAGTTCGGGGTTGGGAAGAACCGGGGAGCTGTTTTTT. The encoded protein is CASSSGLGRTGELFF.

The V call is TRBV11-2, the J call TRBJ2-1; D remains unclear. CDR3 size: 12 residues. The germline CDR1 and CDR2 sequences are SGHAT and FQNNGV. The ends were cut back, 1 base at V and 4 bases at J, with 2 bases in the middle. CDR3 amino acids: CASSLAYNEQFF. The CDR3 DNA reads TGTGCCAGCAGCTTAGCATACAATGAGCAGTTCTTC. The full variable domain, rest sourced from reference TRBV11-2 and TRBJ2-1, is EAGVAQSPRYKIIEKRQSVAFWCNPISGHATLYWYQQILGQGPKLLIQFQNNGVVDDSQLPKDRFSAERLKGVDSTLKIQPAKLEDSAVYLCASSLAYNEQFFGPGTRLTVL.

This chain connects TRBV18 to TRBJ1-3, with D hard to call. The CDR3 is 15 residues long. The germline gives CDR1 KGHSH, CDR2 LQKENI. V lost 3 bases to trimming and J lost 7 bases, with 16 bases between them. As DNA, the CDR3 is TGTGCCAGCTCACCGCCCGGTGATCGTACCAACACCATATATTTT. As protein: CASSPPGDRTNTIYF.

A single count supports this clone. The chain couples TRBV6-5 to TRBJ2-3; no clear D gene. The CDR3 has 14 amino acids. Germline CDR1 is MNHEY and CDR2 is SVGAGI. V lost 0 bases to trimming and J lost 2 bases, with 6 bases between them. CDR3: CASSYSTVTDTQYF. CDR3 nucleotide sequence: TGTGCCAGCAGTTACTCGACTGTCACAGATACGCAGTATTTT.

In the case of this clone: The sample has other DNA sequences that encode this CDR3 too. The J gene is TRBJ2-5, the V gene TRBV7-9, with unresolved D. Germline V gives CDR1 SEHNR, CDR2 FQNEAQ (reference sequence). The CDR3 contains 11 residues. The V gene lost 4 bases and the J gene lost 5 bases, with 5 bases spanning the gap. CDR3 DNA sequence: TGTGCCAGCAGCTCTTCTGAGACCCAGTACTTC. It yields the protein CASSSSETQYF. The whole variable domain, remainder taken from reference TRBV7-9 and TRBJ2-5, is DTGVSQNPRHKITKRGQNVTFRCDPISEHNRLYWYRQTLGQGPEFLTYFQNEAQLEKSRLLSDRFSAERPKGSFSTLEIQRTEQGDSAMYLCASSSSETQYFGPGTRLLVL.

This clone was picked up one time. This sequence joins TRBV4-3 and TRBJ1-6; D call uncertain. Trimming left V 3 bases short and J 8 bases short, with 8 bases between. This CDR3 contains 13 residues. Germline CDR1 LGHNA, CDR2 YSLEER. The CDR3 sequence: CASSQALDSPLHF. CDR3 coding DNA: TGCGCCAGCAGCCAGGCTCTCGATTCACCCCTCCACTTT.

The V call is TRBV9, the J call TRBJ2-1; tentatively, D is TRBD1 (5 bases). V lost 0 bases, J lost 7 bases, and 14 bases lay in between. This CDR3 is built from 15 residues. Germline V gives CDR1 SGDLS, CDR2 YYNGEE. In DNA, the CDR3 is TGTGCCAGCAGCGTAGGAGGCAGGGAATCTAATGAGCAGTTCTTC. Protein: CASSVGGRESNEQFF. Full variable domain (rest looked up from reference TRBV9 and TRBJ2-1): DSGVTQTPKHLITATGQRVTLRCSPRSGDLSVYWYQQSLDQGLQFLIQYYNGEERAKGNILERFSAQQFPDLHSELNLSSLELGDSALYFCASSVGGRESNEQFFGPGTRLTVL.

This CDR3 reads CAIMAGLTDTQYF. CDR3 in DNA: TGTGCCATCATGGCAGGGCTAACAGATACGCAGTATTTT. The rearrangement joins TRBV10-3 to TRBJ2-3; TRBD1 might be the D (5 bases). Germline lookup yields CDR1 ENHRY and CDR2 SYGVKD. V lost 7 bases and J lost 3, with 11 bases in between. CDR3 length: 13 amino acids.

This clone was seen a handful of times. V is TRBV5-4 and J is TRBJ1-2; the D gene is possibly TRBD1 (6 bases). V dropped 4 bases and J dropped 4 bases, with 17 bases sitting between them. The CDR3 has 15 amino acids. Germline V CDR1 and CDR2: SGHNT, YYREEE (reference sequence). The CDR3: CASSRTGTMGYGYTF. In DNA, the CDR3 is TGTGCCAGCAGCAGAACCGGGACAATGGGCTATGGCTACACCTTC.

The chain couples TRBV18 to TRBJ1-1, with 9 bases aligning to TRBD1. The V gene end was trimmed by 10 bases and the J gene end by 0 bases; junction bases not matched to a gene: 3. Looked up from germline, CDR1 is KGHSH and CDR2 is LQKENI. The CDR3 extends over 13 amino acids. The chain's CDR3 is CATRQGVNTEAFF. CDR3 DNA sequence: TGTGCCACCAGACAGGGGGTGAACACTGAAGCTTTCTTT. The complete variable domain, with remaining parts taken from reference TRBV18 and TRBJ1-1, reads NAGVMQNPRHLVRRRGQEARLRCSPMKGHSHVYWYRQLPEEGLKFMVYLQKENIIDESGMPKERFSAEFPKEGPSILRIQQVVRGDSAAYFCATRQGVNTEAFFGQGTRLTVV.